This TCR beta chain is drawn from a study of CD8+CD57+ T cells in acquired aplastic anemia. Background on the study: Sorted CD4+ and CD8+ cells gave an average of around 3 ug of DNA. Study-wide results and caveats: Overlapping CD8+ CDR3 repertoires of patients and controls contained around 31 shared sequences. CD8+ Simpson's diversity in patients was not significantly different from that in controls.

According to the study, genomic DNA was the template for TCR beta VDJ and CDR3 profiling. TCRdb re-derived calls from the reads in MiXCR, one entry per CDR3 protein. The table lists some 160,000 distinct CDR3 sequences, approximately 51% of them singletons. By flow cytometry, patients selected for sequencing had shown an expansion of CD8+CD57+ cells. None of the patients had been given any therapy when their blood was sampled. There are 14 residues in the CDR3. CDR1 and CDR2 from the germline V gene are MNHNS and SASEGT. V lost 6 bases and J 2 bases, leaving 14 bases between the germline ends. This clonotype has at least ten counts. The antigen is not known.

V is TRBV6-1 and J is TRBJ2-7; tentatively, D is TRBD1 or TRBD2 (5 bases each). This clonotype was obtained from a human donor with aplastic anemia. The sample taken for sequencing was sorted CD4+, CD8+, or CD8+CD57+ T cells (not recorded which) from PBMCs. The DNA of the CDR3 is TGTGCCAGCAGGGGACCCCGCCCTCCCTACGAGCAGTACGTC. Encoded protein: CASRGPRPPYEQYV.